This T cell receptor beta chain was found in a study of shared clonotypes between healthy human individuals. Study overall: The cohort had two women and three men, ages 18 to 49. Study results and caveats: Clonotype sharing among donors was expected to depend on sequencing depth.

CDR3 length equals 15 residues. V lost 0 bases and J 1 base, leaving 10 bases between the germline ends. CDR1 is SGHRS and CDR2 is YFSETQ in the germline V gene. A remark on this clone: Antigen unknown.

PCR replicates from unsorted PBMC used approximately 0.3 ug DNA, and this amount was about 30,000 T cell genomes. Measured with immunoSEQ multiplex PCR; TCRdb has only the in-frame clones, and not every one. This sample has fewer than 650,000 clones, with over 65% found just once. The genes are TRBV5-1 and TRBJ1-1, with D hard to call. The material sequenced was PBMCs. The sequence came from a woman between 40 and 55 years old in good health. Some clones in this sample may be carry-over from other donors' samples. CDR3 in DNA: TGCGCCAGCAGCTTGGCCGGACGGCAGAACACTGAAGCTTTCTTT. Translated, it gives CASSLAGRQNTEAFF. The whole variable domain, filled in from reference TRBV5-1 and TRBJ1-1, reads KAGVTQTPRYLIKTRGQQVTLSCSPISGHRSVSWYQQTPGQGLQFLFEYFSETQRNKGNFPGRFSGRQFSNSRSEMNVSTLELGDSALYLCASSLAGRQNTEAFFGQGTRLTVV.